Presented here are 9 T cell receptor beta chains from one specimen sequenced in a study of T cells in Graves' hyperthyroidism and ophthalmopathy. The source material, RNA transcripts, was used to amplify TCR beta CDR3 regions. The HTBI primer set was used in a first-round RT-PCR of the TCR CDR3. TCRdb processed the multiplex PCR reads anew with MiXCR; each CDR3 protein has one entry. Here the sample spans about 350,000 distinct CDR3 sequences, about 16% being singletons. Sequencing was performed on blood. Every receptor here comes from a woman aged 55-70 years with Graves' ophthalmopathy.

There are many counts of this clonotype. The chain employs TRBV12-3 or TRBV12-4 and TRBJ1-1; TRBD1 matches 7 bases. Germline trimming cut 6 bases from V and 5 bases from J; bases unmatched to any gene: 15. There are 16 residues in the CDR3. The CDR3 loop is CASRLPGTVRGTEAFF. DNA of the CDR3: TGTGCCAGCAGGCTTCCCGGGACAGTTCGGGGGACTGAAGCTTTCTTT.

This clonotype was seen many times. The DNA of the CDR3 is TGTGCCAGCAGCCAAGACTGGGCGCGCGTAACTAGCGGAGGGAGGGATACGCAGTATTTT. This gives the protein CASSQDWARVTSGGRDTQYF. This chain links TRBV3-1 with TRBJ2-3; the match to TRBD2 covers 8 bases. Germline CDR1 is LGHDT and CDR2 is YNNKEL (reference sequence). The ends lost 0 bases at V and 6 bases at J; junction bases unmatched: 20. The CDR3 consists of 20 residues.

The chain carries TRBV19 and TRBJ1-2; perhaps TRBD1 as D (6 bases). The CDR3 is 14 amino acids. Trimming stripped 5 bases from V and 3 bases from J, with 13 bases between. Germline-derived CDR1 and CDR2 are LNHDA and SQIVND (reference sequence). The CDR3 bases are TGTGCCAGTAGTTCCGGGGGGGCGGACTATGGCTACACCTTC. This encodes CASSSGGADYGYTF.

V gene TRBV5-1 combines with J gene TRBJ2-3; 12 bases are a match to TRBD1. There are 16 residues in the CDR3. V was clipped by 6 bases and J by 3 bases; unmatched bases: 8. CDR1 is SGHRS, CDR2 YFSETQ, per germline. The CDR3 DNA follows: TGCGCCAGCACCTCCGGGACAGGGGGCGCGACAGATACGCAGTATTTT. Translating it yields CASTSGTGGATDTQYF.

Concerning this clonotype: At one of its ends the junction is not consistent with the germline gene, which may arise from a read error. This chain links TRBV24-1 with TRBJ2-1, with 7 bases aligning to TRBD2. Germline V gene data show CDR1 as KGHDR and CDR2 as SFDVKD. The CDR3 is made up of 13 amino acids. The CDR3 spells CVTGGKTGNEQFF. In nucleotides, the CDR3 is TGTGTCACCGGGGGGAAGACGGGAAATGAGCAGTTCTTC.

For this clonotype: This may arise from a read error, as a much more abundant clone is one base away. V gene TRBV2 combines with J gene TRBJ2-3; TRBD2 agrees at 9 bases. The CDR3 is 16 residues long. Trimming at V came to 5 bases and at J to 4 bases, leaving 10 bases not matched to a gene. Germline assignment: CDR1 SNHLY and CDR2 FYNNEI. CDR3 amino acids: CASSPRASGIADTQYF. CDR3 bases: TGTGCCAGCAGTCCGAGGGCTAGCGGGATCGCAGATACGCAGTATTTT.

This clonotype has only a few counts. This chain joins TRBV27 and TRBJ1-4, with D maybe TRBD1 (5 bases). Germline-derived CDR1 and CDR2 are MNHEY and SMNVEV (reference sequence). The V end was cut by 6 bases, the J end by 8 bases, with 16 bases between. This CDR3 region has 14 residues. CDR3 coding DNA: TGTGCCAGCAGCTTTAGGGGTGGTGTCGAAAAACTGTTTTTT. This sequence encodes CASSFRGGVEKLFF.

This clonotype has a handful of counts. The chain combines TRBV9 with TRBJ2-7; D possibly corresponds to TRBD2 (6 bases). CDR1 is SGDLS, CDR2 YYNGEE, per germline. The CDR3 is made up of 11 amino acids. V dropped 7 bases and J dropped 6 bases, with 11 bases sitting between them. The CDR3 loop is CASGTEGEQYF. Written as DNA, the CDR3 is TGTGCCAGCGGGACGGAGGGCGAGCAGTACTTC.

The rearrangement joins TRBV2 to TRBJ2-1; 13 bases are a match to TRBD2. The CDR3 is 16 amino acids. Looked up from germline, CDR1 is SNHLY and CDR2 is FYNNEI. V was pared by 6 bases and J by 2 bases, with 4 bases of the junction left unmatched. The CDR3 region is CASSGLAGAAYNEQFF. CDR3 in DNA: TGTGCCAGCAGCGGACTAGCGGGAGCGGCCTACAATGAGCAGTTCTTC.